These 8 T cell receptor beta chains originate from one sample sequenced in a study of T-cell reconstitution after alpha-beta-depleted transplantation in children. Unique molecular identifiers were incorporated into the prepared TCRbeta library. TCRdb recomputed calls from the PCR reads with MiXCR, one row per CDR3 protein. The sample lists a few hundred thousand distinct CDR3 sequences; around 13% were seen once. Source: PBMCs, mostly from graft donor cells, taken 360 days after TCRalphabeta/CD19-depleted stem cell transplant. These receptors originate from a male patient under 18 who had a stem cell transplant for acute myeloid leukemia, so the T cells may come from the graft donor.

This clonotype has at least ten counts. The J gene is TRBJ2-4, the V gene TRBV2, with 7 bases lining up with TRBD2. This CDR3 region has 13 residues. Germline loops: CDR1 SNHLY, CDR2 FYNNEI. J lost 5 bases, V lost 7 bases, and 5 bases had no gene match. The CDR3 coding sequence is TGTGCCAGCATGCGGGAGCAGCAAAACATTCAGTACTTC. Protein product: CASMREQQNIQYF. Using reference TRBV2 and TRBJ2-4 for the parts outside the CDR3, the full variable domain is EPEVTQTPSHQVTQMGQEVILRCVPISNHLYFYWYRQILGQKVEFLVSFYNNEISEKSEIFDDQFSVERPDGSNFTLKIRSTKLEDSAMYFCASMREQQNIQYFGAGTRLSVL.

This clonotype has more than one count but fewer than ten. This chain links TRBV28 with TRBJ2-7; D possibly corresponds to TRBD1 (6 bases). There are 15 residues in the CDR3. The V end lost 5 bases, the J end lost 6 bases, and 20 bases lay between the germline ends. Germline CDR1 and CDR2: MDHEN and SYDVKM. The CDR3 nucleotides read TGTGCCAGCAGTGCCCCATCAGGGGAAACAGGCGAGCAGTACTTC. Protein: CASSAPSGETGEQYF.

V gene TRBV7-2 combines with J gene TRBJ2-5; D possibly corresponds to TRBD2 (5 bases). Per the germline V gene, CDR1 is SGHTA and CDR2 is FQGNSA. Trimming removed 6 bases at V and 3 bases at J, with 17 bases between. The length of the CDR3 is 15 residues. Here the CDR3 DNA reads TGTGCCAGCAGACCCCGGGTATTGCGGGAAGAGACCCAGTACTTC. It translates to CASRPRVLREETQYF.

The chain employs TRBV19 and TRBJ1-1; TRBD1 agrees at 9 bases. This CDR3 has 14 residues. Germline CDR1 reads LNHDA; CDR2 reads SQIVND (reference sequence). The junction had 3 bases not matched to a gene; V was cut back by 2 bases and J by 5 bases. The DNA for the CDR3 is TGTGCCAGTAGTATAAAGGGGACAGGGACTGAAGCTTTCTTT. Translated: CASSIKGTGTEAFF.

This clonotype occurred many times. The CDR3 loop reads CASSFGQWGYEQYF. The CDR3 DNA reads TGTGCCAGCAGTTTCGGACAGTGGGGCTACGAGCAGTACTTC. The chain is built from TRBV27 and TRBJ2-7; D is possibly TRBD1 (6 bases). V was cut by 3 bases and J by 3 bases, with 12 bases left in between. The germline V gene has CDR1 MNHEY and CDR2 SMNVEV (reference sequence). CDR3 length: 14 amino acids.

The CDR3 bases are TGCAGCGCCTATCCGACAGGGAGGGAGAACACCATATATTTT. Translating gives CSAYPTGRENTIYF. The chain uses TRBV29-1 and TRBJ1-3, with 7 bases aligning to TRBD1. Germline CDR1 SQVTM, CDR2 ANQGSEA. CDR3 length equals 14 residues. V gave up 7 bases and J gave up 7 bases; unmatched junction bases: 13.

This chain links TRBV25-1 with TRBJ2-7, with 7 nucleotides matching TRBD2. Germline V gene data show CDR1 as MGHDK and CDR2 as SYGVNS. The CDR3 has 14 residues. J gave up 0 bases and V 8 bases, and 7 bases lay outside the gene matches. The CDR3: CASLVSGISYEQYF. DNA of the CDR3: TGTGCCAGCCTCGTGAGCGGGATCTCCTACGAGCAGTACTTC.

The chain joins TRBV28 to TRBJ1-1, with a possible D match to TRBD1 (5 bases). The CDR3 is made up of 16 amino acids. The germline V and J ends were trimmed by 2 bases and 4 bases, with 17 bases remaining between them. The germline CDR1 and CDR2 sequences are MDHEN and SYDVKM. The CDR3, as DNA: TGTGCCAGCAGTTTAGTTGGGACGGCGGAAGGCACTGAAGCTTTCTTT. This codes for CASSLVGTAEGTEAFF.